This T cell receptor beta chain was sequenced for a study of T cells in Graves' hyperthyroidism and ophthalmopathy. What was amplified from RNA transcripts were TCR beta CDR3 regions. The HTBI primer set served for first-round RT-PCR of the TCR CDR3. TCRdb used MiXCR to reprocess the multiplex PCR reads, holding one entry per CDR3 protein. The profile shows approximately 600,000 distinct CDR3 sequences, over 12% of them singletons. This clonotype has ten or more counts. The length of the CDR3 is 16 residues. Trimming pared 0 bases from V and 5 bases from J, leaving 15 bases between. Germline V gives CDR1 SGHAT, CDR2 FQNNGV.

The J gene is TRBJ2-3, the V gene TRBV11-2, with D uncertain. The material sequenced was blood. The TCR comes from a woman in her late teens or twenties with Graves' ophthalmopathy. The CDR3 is CASSLDGVGFIDTQYF. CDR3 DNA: TGTGCCAGCAGCTTAGATGGTGTAGGGTTTATAGATACGCAGTATTTT.